The 31 T cell receptor beta chains below were found in one sample sequenced in a study of radiotherapy plus CTLA-4 blockade in lung cancer. Libraries were prepared by immunoSEQ multiplex PCR; TCRdb keeps only in-frame clonotypes and omits some of them. The sample carries 90,000 to 100,000 clones, around 79% recorded once. Source: peripheral blood, taken from a patient treated with radiotherapy plus ipilimumab. These receptors were collected from a human donor with non-small cell lung cancer who had a partial response to radiotherapy plus ipilimumab. Some clones in this sample may be carry-over from other donors' samples.

As regards this clone: The junction differs from germline at one of its ends, possibly a read error. The chain carries TRBV14 and TRBJ1-2; tentative D call: TRBD1 (6 bases). This CDR3 is built from 15 residues. Germline loops: CDR1 SGHDN, CDR2 FVKESK. CDR3: CASSQARQALNGYTF. CDR3 in DNA: TGTGCCAGCAGTCAAGCCCGACAGGCTCTGAATGGCTACACCTTC.

This clone appeared once. The germline gene is not matched at one end of the junction; a read error may be the cause. The rearrangement links TRBV2 to TRBJ2-4, with D perhaps TRBD1 (7 bases). Germline loops: CDR1 SNHLY, CDR2 FYNNEI. This CDR3 contains 14 residues. DNA for the CDR3: TGTGCCAGCAGTGAAGTCTGGGCGGGACAGCCACGGGACTTC. It translates to CASSEVWAGQPRDF. Supplemented by reference TRBV2 and TRBJ2-4, the full variable domain reads EPEVTQTPSHQVTQMGQEVILRCVPISNHLYFYWYRQILGQKVEFLVSFYNNEISEKSEIFDDQFSVERPDGSNFTLKIRSTKLEDSAMYFCASSEVWAGQPRDFGAGTRLSVL.

The CDR3 here is CAWTRTGDEQFF. The CDR3 DNA is TGTGCCTGGACACGGACAGGGGATGAGCAGTTCTTC. The V call is TRBV30, the J call TRBJ2-1; TRBD1 agrees at 9 bases. V trimming: 4 bases; J trimming: 8 bases; junction bases outside the gene matches: 3. This CDR3 contains 12 residues. In germline, CDR1 is GTSNPN, CDR2 SVGIG (reference sequence). The whole variable domain, remainder taken from reference TRBV30 and TRBJ2-1, is SQTIHQWPATLVQPVGSPLSLECTVEGTSNPNLYWYRQAAGRGLQLLFYSVGIGQISSEVPQNLSASRPQDRQFILSSKKLLLSDSGFYLCAWTRTGDEQFFGPGTRLTVL.

The CDR3 sequence is CASSQGAENQPQHF. CDR3 coding DNA: TGCGCCAGCAGCCAAGGAGCCGAAAATCAGCCCCAGCATTTT. This chain uses TRBV4-1 with TRBJ1-5; D not resolved. V was shortened by 1 base and J by 4 bases, with 8 bases between the two germline ends. Per germline, CDR1 MGHRA and CDR2 YSYEKL. The CDR3 extends over 14 amino acids.

The V gene is TRBV7-9, the J gene TRBJ2-7, with TRBD1 matching 9 bases. The V gene end was trimmed by 5 bases and the J gene end by 2 bases; junction bases not matched to a gene: 4. CDR1 SEHNR and CDR2 FQNEAQ come from the germline V gene (reference sequence). The CDR3 sequence is 14 residues long. This CDR3 is CASSIGTGTYEQYF. CDR3 nucleotide sequence: TGTGCCAGCAGCATTGGGACAGGGACCTACGAGCAGTACTTC. The whole variable domain, filled in from reference TRBV7-9 and TRBJ2-7, reads DTGVSQNPRHKITKRGQNVTFRCDPISEHNRLYWYRQTLGQGPEFLTYFQNEAQLEKSRLLSDRFSAERPKGSFSTLEIQRTEQGDSAMYLCASSIGTGTYEQYFGPGTRLTVT.

V usage is TRBV27 and J usage is TRBJ1-1; 7 bases are shared with TRBD1. Trimming took 4 bases from V and 4 from J; bases not matched to a gene: 9. The CDR3 is 15 residues long. CDR1 is MNHEY and CDR2 is SMNVEV in the germline V gene (reference sequence). The CDR3 here is CASSSIDRASTEAFF. The CDR3 DNA sequence: TGTGCCAGCAGTTCAATAGACAGGGCGAGCACTGAAGCTTTCTTT.

This clone was found a few times. V usage is TRBV9 and J usage is TRBJ2-2, with 11 bases fitting TRBD2. Germline CDR1 and CDR2: SGDLS and YYNGEE. This CDR3 contains 16 residues. V dropped 0 bases and J dropped 6; count of bases not matched to a gene: 4. CDR3 loop: CASSVDLAGGSGELFF. CDR3 in DNA: TGTGCCAGCAGCGTAGATCTAGCGGGGGGTTCCGGGGAGCTGTTTTTT.

The chain uses TRBV5-1 and TRBJ2-1, with TRBD2 identical over 15 bases. The CDR3 loop spans 16 amino acids. Germline V CDR1 and CDR2: SGHRS, YFSETQ. Trimming at V came to 4 bases and at J to 9 bases, leaving 8 bases not matched to a gene. As DNA, the CDR3 is TGCGCCAGCAGCCCGGGGACTAGCGGGGGGCAAGTTGAGCAGTTCTTC. Protein: CASSPGTSGGQVEQFF.

The chain joins TRBV6-1 to TRBJ2-1, with TRBD2 matching over 12 bases. Germline lookup yields CDR1 MNHNS and CDR2 SASEGT. The CDR3 spans 16 residues. V shed 3 bases and J 4 bases; nucleotides not matched to a gene: 4. CDR3 amino acids: CASSDGTSGFYNEQFF. In nucleotides, the CDR3 is TGTGCCAGCAGTGACGGGACTAGCGGGTTTTACAATGAGCAGTTCTTC.

This clone was found a few times. The J gene is TRBJ2-7, the V gene TRBV6-1; D is uncertain. The germline V gene encodes CDR1 MNHNS and CDR2 SASEGT. The V end lost 0 bases, the J end lost 12 bases, and 9 bases lay between the germline ends. The CDR3 length is 11 residues. CDR3 sequence reads: CASSEAGRGYF. CDR3 DNA: TGTGCCAGCAGTGAAGCTGGCCGCGGGTACTTC.

This clone was seen only once. V and J are TRBV27 and TRBJ2-7; D is uncertain. This CDR3 comprises 13 residues. Trimming stripped 2 bases from V and 10 bases from J, with 15 bases between. In germline, CDR1 is MNHEY, CDR2 SMNVEV (reference sequence). This CDR3 is CASSLISHHSQYF. The DNA for the CDR3 is TGTGCCAGCAGTTTAATATCCCACCACTCTCAGTACTTC.

J is TRBJ1-2 and V is TRBV6-1, with D possibly being TRBD1 (5 bases). Germline assignment: CDR1 MNHNS and CDR2 SASEGT. V was cut by 6 bases and J by 8 bases, with 19 bases left in between. This CDR3 contains 14 residues. The CDR3 DNA is TGTGCCAGCAGGGGGTCGTGGGGCACGAGGGGCTACACCTTC. It specifies CASRGSWGTRGYTF.

This chain uses TRBV7-9 with TRBJ1-4, with D perhaps matching TRBD1 (5 bases). Germline CDR1 and CDR2: SEHNR and FQNEAQ (reference sequence). The CDR3 covers 15 residues. Trimming shortened V by 3 bases and J by 7 bases, and 15 bases separated the two germline ends. The CDR3 DNA is TGTGCCAGCAGCTTCCCTCGGGGGTTGGGTGAAAAACTGTTTTTT. It encodes CASSFPRGLGEKLFF.

V usage is TRBV13 and J usage is TRBJ2-3; no firm D call. In germline, CDR1 is PRHDT, CDR2 FYEKMQ (reference sequence). The CDR3 covers 14 residues. Trimming left V 5 bases short and J 7 bases short, with 16 bases between. CDR3 DNA: TGTGCCAGCAGCCCCCGGTTAGATTCATATACGCAGTATTTT. Its protein product is CASSPRLDSYTQYF.

About this clone itself: In the same sample, other DNA sequences code for this CDR3. J is TRBJ1-1 and V is TRBV11-3; D unresolved. V lost 0 bases and J 1 base, leaving 3 bases between the germline ends. The CDR3 loop spans 13 amino acids. Germline CDR1 and CDR2: SGHNT and YENEEA. CDR3 residues: CASSLDRNTEAFF. As DNA, the CDR3 is TGTGCCAGCAGCTTAGATAGGAACACTGAAGCTTTCTTT.

The chain employs TRBV11-3 and TRBJ1-1; a possible D gene is TRBD1 (5 bases). Germline-derived CDR1 and CDR2 are SGHNT and YENEEA. The CDR3 sequence is 13 residues long. V lost 8 bases to trimming and J lost 4 bases, with 14 bases between them. The CDR3 reads CASSWGPGTEAFF. The CDR3 nucleotides are TGTGCCAGCTCGTGGGGCCCAGGCACTGAAGCTTTCTTT.

There are a few counts of this clone. The V call is TRBV7-3, the J call TRBJ2-1; D is possibly TRBD2 (5 bases). Germline-derived CDR1 and CDR2 are SGHTA and FQGTGA. Trimming stripped 4 bases from V and 7 bases from J, with 11 bases between. CDR3 length: 13 amino acids. The CDR3 sequence: CASSSNPGNEQFF. CDR3 sequence (DNA): TGTGCCAGCAGCTCCAACCCGGGGAATGAGCAGTTCTTC.

J is TRBJ2-3 and V is TRBV7-9; TRBD2 aligns across 11 bases. CDR1 and CDR2 from the germline V gene are SEHNR and FQNEAQ (reference sequence). The CDR3 consists of 15 residues. The ends lost 5 bases at V and 7 bases at J; junction bases unmatched: 8. The DNA for the CDR3 is TGTGCCAGCAGCCGCGCACTAGCGGGAGTACATACGCAGTATTTT. Encoded protein: CASSRALAGVHTQYF. The whole variable domain, filled in from reference TRBV7-9 and TRBJ2-3, reads DTGVSQNPRHKITKRGQNVTFRCDPISEHNRLYWYRQTLGQGPEFLTYFQNEAQLEKSRLLSDRFSAERPKGSFSTLEIQRTEQGDSAMYLCASSRALAGVHTQYFGPGTRLTVL.

In the case of this clone: This same CDR3 is encoded by further DNA sequences in the sample. The chain links TRBV12-2 to TRBJ1-2; TRBD1 is the table's D call, not checked against the DNA. TRBV12-2 is a recognized pseudogene. This CDR3 contains 16 residues. CDR3 nucleotides: TGTGCAAGTCGCTCCGTAAGACAGCCCGGTATCTATGGCTACACCTTC. Residues: CASRSVRQPGIYGYTF.

The chain links TRBV4-1 to TRBJ2-7; the match to TRBD1 covers 8 bases. V lost 2 bases to trimming and J lost 4 bases; unmatched junction nucleotides: 7. In germline, CDR1 is MGHRA, CDR2 YSYEKL. CDR3 length: 15 amino acids. CDR3 sequence reads: CASSQPGQGRYEQYF. The CDR3, as DNA: TGCGCCAGCAGCCAACCCGGACAGGGAAGATACGAGCAGTACTTC.

This clone was seen a few times. The V call is TRBV7-9, the J call TRBJ2-1; 7 bases match TRBD1. CDR1 is SEHNR, CDR2 FQNEAQ, per germline (reference sequence). V gave up 1 base and J gave up 6 bases; unmatched junction bases: 6. The CDR3 covers 15 residues. CDR3 region: CASSLEFTGVNEQFF. CDR3 sequence (DNA): TGTGCCAGCAGCTTAGAATTTACAGGGGTCAATGAGCAGTTCTTC.

This clone was picked up a small number of times. The chain has TRBV7-9 and TRBJ2-5; 12 bases align to TRBD2. CDR1 is SEHNR, CDR2 FQNEAQ, per germline (reference sequence). The V segment lost 5 bases and the J segment 5 bases; nucleotides outside the gene matches: 6. The CDR3 has 15 residues. DNA of the CDR3: TGTGCCAGCAGCGCTAGCGGGGGGGCCTGGGAGACCCAGTACTTC. Translation: CASSASGGAWETQYF.

In this sample, this clone turned up once. The chain joins TRBV18 to TRBJ2-1; 7 bases agree with TRBD1. The CDR3 spans 18 residues. Per germline, CDR1 KGHSH and CDR2 LQKENI. V lost 1 base and J lost 3; bases outside the gene matches: 12. The CDR3 DNA is TGTGCCAGCTCACCACGCAGAACCGGGACAGATAACTACAATGAGCAGTTCTTC. Its translation: CASSPRRTGTDNYNEQFF.

As concerns this clone: Within the sample, other DNA sequences also encode this same CDR3. This chain uses TRBV5-1 with TRBJ2-5; D is uncertain. Trimming left V 3 bases short and J 0 bases short, with 3 bases between. Germline CDR1 and CDR2: SGHRS and YFSETQ. This CDR3 is built from 12 residues. The CDR3 DNA follows: TGCGCCAGCAGCTCTAACCAAGAGACCCAGTACTTC. It codes for CASSSNQETQYF.

The chain couples TRBV6-6 to TRBJ2-1; 7 bases line up with TRBD1. CDR1 is MNHNY, CDR2 SVGAGI, per germline (reference sequence). CDR3 length: 11 residues. The V and J ends lost 6 bases and 15 bases, in that order; junction bases with no gene match: 8. The CDR3 loop reads CASSFDRVWFF. The CDR3 DNA reads as TGTGCCAGCAGCTTCGACAGGGTATGGTTCTTC.

V usage is TRBV2 and J usage is TRBJ2-5; possibly TRBD2 for D (6 bases). The assigned J gene may be wrong: the sequence end matches TRBJ2-7 better. Germline V gives CDR1 SNHLY, CDR2 FYNNEI. The CDR3 is 12 residues long. The CDR3: CASVRRGYEQYF. Written as DNA, the CDR3 is TGTGCCAGCGTCCGCCGGGGGTACGAGCAGTACTTC.

The genes are TRBV19 and TRBJ1-6; no reliable D call. This CDR3 is built from 14 residues. Trimming stripped 3 bases from V and 3 bases from J, with 6 bases between. Germline V gives CDR1 LNHDA, CDR2 SQIVND (reference sequence). The CDR3 sequence: CASSMAGYNSPLHF. In DNA form, the CDR3 reads TGTGCCAGTAGTATGGCGGGCTATAATTCACCCCTCCACTTT. The full variable domain, rest sourced from reference TRBV19 and TRBJ1-6, is DGGITQSPKYLFRKEGQNVTLSCEQNLNHDAMYWYRQDPGQGLRLIYYSQIVNDFQKGDIAEGYSVSREKKESFPLTVTSAQKNPTAFYLCASSMAGYNSPLHFGNGTRLTVT.

This chain uses TRBV7-3 with TRBJ2-7; no definite D call. The germline CDR1 and CDR2 sequences are SGHTA and FQGTGA. Deletions cut 7 bases from V and 4 bases from J, with 20 bases between. The CDR3 has 15 amino acids. Here the CDR3 reads CASTPAFSRHYEQYF. The CDR3, as DNA: TGTGCCAGCACCCCAGCATTCTCCAGACATTACGAGCAGTACTTC.

CDR3 sequence: CASQNRGGDNQPQHF. The CDR3 DNA reads as TGTGCCAGCCAAAACAGGGGGGGAGACAATCAGCCCCAGCATTTT. The V call is TRBV19, the J call TRBJ1-5; 8 bases fit TRBD1. CDR3 length equals 15 residues. The V gene's germline CDR1 is LNHDA and CDR2 SQIVND (reference sequence). J was trimmed by 3 bases and V by 9 bases; bases with no gene match: 10.

A few counts support this clone. The genes are TRBV18 and TRBJ1-4; possibly TRBD1 for D (5 bases). CDR3 length: 14 residues. The V gene's germline CDR1 is KGHSH and CDR2 LQKENI. Trimming cost V 8 bases and J 3 bases, with 13 bases left between them. The CDR3 nucleotides read TGTGCCAGCCGATCGACAGCCGCTAATGAAAAACTGTTTTTT. Translation: CASRSTAANEKLFF.

The chain recombines TRBV18 with TRBJ2-3, with 9 bases that match TRBD1. Germline CDR1 KGHSH, CDR2 LQKENI. The CDR3 runs 16 residues. After removal of 5 bases from V and 0 bases from J, the junction contained 6 bases not matched to a gene. The DNA for the CDR3 is TGTGCCAGCTCATATTCCGGGACAGGGAGCACAGATACGCAGTATTTT. Translation gives CASSYSGTGSTDTQYF.